One TCR beta chain is described in this entry. Its antigen is undetermined. Transcripts of RNA were the source for amplifying TCR beta CDR3 regions. The library came from an HTBI-primed first-round RT-PCR and a second-round multiplex PCR. One entry per CDR3 protein results from TCRdb running MiXCR on the multiplex PCR reads. Of about 240,000 distinct CDR3 sequences in the sample, around 42% were seen once. The data derive from a study of Graves' ophthalmopathy and Graves' hyperthyroidism. Certain patients, namely those with other autoimmune diseases, uncontrolled infections, pregnancy or lactation, were excluded. Serum thyroxine and TRAb, along with clinical symptoms, thyroid ultrasound and orbital computed tomography, were what diagnosis relied on. J was trimmed by 3 bases and V by 0 bases; bases with no gene match: 6. Looked up from germline, CDR1 is DFQATT and CDR2 is SNEGSKA (reference sequence). The CDR3 extends over 17 amino acids.

Overall study results and limits: Blood also contained most of the expanded thyroid clonotypes above 0.001 frequency.

This rearrangement joins TRBV20-1 to TRBJ2-2, with 11 positions matching TRBD2. The clonotype originates from an adult man with Graves' ophthalmopathy. Specimen: peripheral blood. CDR3 amino acids: CSARELLAGGYTGELFF. The CDR3, as DNA: TGCAGTGCTAGAGAACTGCTAGCGGGGGGTTACACCGGGGAGCTGTTTTTT.